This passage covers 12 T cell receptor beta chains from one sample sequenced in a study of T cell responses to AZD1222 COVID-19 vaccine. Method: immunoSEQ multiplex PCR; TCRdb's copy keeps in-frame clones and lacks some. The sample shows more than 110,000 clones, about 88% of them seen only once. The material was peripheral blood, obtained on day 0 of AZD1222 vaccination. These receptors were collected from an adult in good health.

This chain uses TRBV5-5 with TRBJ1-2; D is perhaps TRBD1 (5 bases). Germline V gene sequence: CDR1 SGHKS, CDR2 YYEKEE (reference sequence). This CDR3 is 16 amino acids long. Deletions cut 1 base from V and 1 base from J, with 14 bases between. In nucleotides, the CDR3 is TGTGCCAGCAGCTTGTTGCAGGACAACCTTAACTATGGCTACACCTTC. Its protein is CASSLLQDNLNYGYTF.

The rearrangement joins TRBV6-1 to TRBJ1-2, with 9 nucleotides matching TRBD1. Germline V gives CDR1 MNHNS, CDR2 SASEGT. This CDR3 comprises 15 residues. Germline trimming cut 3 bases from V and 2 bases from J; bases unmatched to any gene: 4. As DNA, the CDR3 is TGTGCCAGCAGTGAGGGACAGGGAGTCAACTATGGCTACACCTTC. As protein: CASSEGQGVNYGYTF.

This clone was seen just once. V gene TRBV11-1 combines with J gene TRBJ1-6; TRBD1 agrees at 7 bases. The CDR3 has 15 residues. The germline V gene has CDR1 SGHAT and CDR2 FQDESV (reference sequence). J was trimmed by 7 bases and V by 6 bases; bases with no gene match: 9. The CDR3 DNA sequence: TGTGCCAGCAGTTCCAGGGGGGAGTGGAATTCACCCCTCCACTTT. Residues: CASSSRGEWNSPLHF.

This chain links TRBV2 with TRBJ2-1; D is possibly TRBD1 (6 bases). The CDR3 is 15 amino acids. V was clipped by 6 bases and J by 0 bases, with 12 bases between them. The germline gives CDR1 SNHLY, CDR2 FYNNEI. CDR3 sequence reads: CASRGGTSSYNEQFF. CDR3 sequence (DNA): TGTGCCAGCAGAGGGGGAACTAGCTCCTACAATGAGCAGTTCTTC.

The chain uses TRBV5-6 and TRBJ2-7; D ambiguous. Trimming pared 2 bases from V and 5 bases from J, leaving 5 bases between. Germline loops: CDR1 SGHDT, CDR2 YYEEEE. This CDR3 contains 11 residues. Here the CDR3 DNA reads TGTGCCAGCAGCTTTGTCCACGAGCAGTACTTC. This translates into CASSFVHEQYF. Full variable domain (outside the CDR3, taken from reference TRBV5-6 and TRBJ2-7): DAGVTQSPTHLIKTRGQQVTLRCSPKSGHDTVSWYQQALGQGPQFIFQYYEEEERQRGNFPDRFSGHQFPNYSSELNVNALLLGDSALYLCASSFVHEQYFGPGTRLTVT.

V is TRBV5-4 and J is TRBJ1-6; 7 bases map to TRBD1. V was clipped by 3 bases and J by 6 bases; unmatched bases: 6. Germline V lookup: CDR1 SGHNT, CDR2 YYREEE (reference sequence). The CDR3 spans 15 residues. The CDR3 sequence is CASSSTGAFNSPLHF. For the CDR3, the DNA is TGTGCCAGCAGCTCCACAGGGGCCTTTAATTCACCCCTCCACTTT.

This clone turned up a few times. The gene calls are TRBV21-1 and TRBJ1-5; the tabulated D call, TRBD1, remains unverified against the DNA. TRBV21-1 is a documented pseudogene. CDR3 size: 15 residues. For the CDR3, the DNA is TGTGCCAGCAGCATTACAGGGGCCTCGGATCAGCCCCAGCATTTT. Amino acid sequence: CASSITGASDQPQHF.

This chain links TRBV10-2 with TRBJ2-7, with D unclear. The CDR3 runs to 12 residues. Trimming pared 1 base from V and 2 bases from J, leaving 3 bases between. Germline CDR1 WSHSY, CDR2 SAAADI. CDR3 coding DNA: TGCGCCAGCAGTGAGTGGGCCTACGAGCAGTACTTC. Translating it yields CASSEWAYEQYF.

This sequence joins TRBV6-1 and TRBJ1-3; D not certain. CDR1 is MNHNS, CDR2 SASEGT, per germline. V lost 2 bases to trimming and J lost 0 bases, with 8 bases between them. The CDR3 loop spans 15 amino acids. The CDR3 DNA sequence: TGTGCCAGCAGTGAATGGCGGGGCTCTGGAAACACCATATATTTT. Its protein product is CASSEWRGSGNTIYF.

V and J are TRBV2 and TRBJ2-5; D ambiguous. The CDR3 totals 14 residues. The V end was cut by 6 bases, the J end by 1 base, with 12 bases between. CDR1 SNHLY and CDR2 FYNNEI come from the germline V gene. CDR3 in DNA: TGTGCCAGCAGCCCCCGGGCCATCCAAGAGACCCAGTACTTC. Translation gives CASSPRAIQETQYF.

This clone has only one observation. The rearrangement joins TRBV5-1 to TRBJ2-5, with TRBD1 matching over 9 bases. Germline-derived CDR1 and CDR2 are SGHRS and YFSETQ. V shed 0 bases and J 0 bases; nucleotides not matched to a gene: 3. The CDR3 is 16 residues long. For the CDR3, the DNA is TGCGCCAGCAGCTTGGTGGGGACAGGGAACCAAGAGACCCAGTACTTC. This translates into CASSLVGTGNQETQYF.

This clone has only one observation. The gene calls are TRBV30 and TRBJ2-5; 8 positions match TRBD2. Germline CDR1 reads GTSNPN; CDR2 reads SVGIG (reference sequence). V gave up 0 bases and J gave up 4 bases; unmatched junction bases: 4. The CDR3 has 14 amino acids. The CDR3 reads CAWSVLAGTETQYF. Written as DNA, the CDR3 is TGTGCCTGGAGTGTTTTAGCGGGGACAGAGACCCAGTACTTC.